This entry lists 19 T cell receptor beta chains sequenced from one sample in a study of identical twins (dated by TCRdb to the mid-2010s). Library preparation was by 5' RACE. The listed sequencing device is Illumina HiSeq 2000. TCRdb reprocessed the public reads (quality trimming at Q25 with fastp, clone calling with MiXCR) and kept in-frame beta chains. Every distinct CDR3 protein forms one entry, paired with its most common genes and DNA. Within this sample are about 530,000 distinct CDR3 sequences, with 20% to 25% of them counted one time only. Clones ranked in the top ten supply approximately 0.52% of the sample. The same data also went into a second study, on yellow fever vaccine responses in identical twins.

Source material: CD4+ T cells sorted from blood. These receptors were obtained from a woman under 30 in good health.

The chain uses TRBV29-1 and TRBJ1-5; D is unclear. CDR1 is SQVTM, CDR2 ANQGSEA, per germline. The CDR3 extends over 14 amino acids. V dropped 1 base and J dropped 2 bases, with 9 bases sitting between them. The CDR3 region has the DNA TGCAGCGTTGAAGGGGTCGGGGGCAATCAGCCCCAGCATTTT. Protein sequence: CSVEGVGGNQPQHF.

This clonotype was observed a handful of times. J is TRBJ2-2 and V is TRBV6-2 or TRBV6-3; D remains ambiguous. CDR3 length: 18 amino acids. Germline V gene lookup returns CDR1 MNHEY and CDR2 SVGEGT. Trimming removed 2 bases at V and 5 bases at J, with 21 bases between. CDR3 sequence: CASSYGHRSPLWTGELFF. The CDR3 DNA reads TGTGCCAGCAGTTACGGGCACCGAAGCCCCTTGTGGACCGGGGAGCTGTTTTTT.

This clonotype was counted between two and nine times. This chain joins TRBV4-1 and TRBJ1-2; 7 bases fit TRBD1. This CDR3 is built from 18 residues. Germline V gene lookup returns CDR1 MGHRA and CDR2 YSYEKL. With 0 bases clipped from V and 6 bases from J, the junction kept 16 bases outside the gene matches. The CDR3 is CASSQDSTIKGGYNGYTF. The DNA for the CDR3 is TGCGCCAGCAGCCAAGACTCCACCATCAAAGGGGGCTACAATGGCTACACCTTC.

This clonotype was detected only a few times. This chain joins TRBV6-5 and TRBJ2-1; 11 bases line up with TRBD2. This CDR3 comprises 15 residues. From germline, CDR1 is MNHEY and CDR2 SVGAGI. The ends lost 4 bases at V and 5 bases at J; junction bases unmatched: 4. In nucleotides, the CDR3 is TGTGCCAGCAGTTCCTTGACTAGCGGGAACAATGAGCAGTTCTTC. Protein product: CASSSLTSGNNEQFF.

V usage is TRBV7-8 and J usage is TRBJ2-3, with 9 bases lining up with TRBD2. The CDR3 length is 11 residues. Germline values: CDR1 SGHVS, CDR2 FQNEAQ. The CDR3 here is CAAGGLDTQYF. As DNA, the CDR3 is TGTGCTGCGGGAGGGCTGGATACGCAGTATTTT.

This clonotype was recorded a few times. V usage is TRBV5-1 and J usage is TRBJ2-7, with unresolved D. Germline CDR1 and CDR2: SGHRS and YFSETQ. V was pared by 0 bases and J by 5 bases, with 12 bases between. This CDR3 comprises 14 residues. The CDR3 loop reads CASSLEIGRHEQYF. The CDR3 DNA is TGCGCCAGCAGCTTGGAAATAGGGCGGCACGAGCAGTACTTC.

The chain employs TRBV2 and TRBJ2-1, with D hard to call. The CDR3 runs 14 residues. Germline loops: CDR1 SNHLY, CDR2 FYNNEI. Trimming took 3 bases from V and 3 from J, leaving 9 bases between them. The CDR3 nucleotides read TGTGCCAGCAGTGATGGTCTCCGCTACAATGAGCAGTTCTTC. It specifies CASSDGLRYNEQFF.

The chain is built from TRBV12-3 or TRBV12-4 and TRBJ2-6; D ambiguous. CDR3 size: 15 residues. Trimming cost V 6 bases and J 1 base, with 10 bases left between them. The CDR3 sequence is CASRKITSGANVLTF. The CDR3 bases are TGTGCCAGCAGAAAAATTACGTCTGGGGCCAACGTCCTGACTTTC.

This clonotype has a handful of counts. This chain joins TRBV15 and TRBJ1-3, with D hard to call. Per germline, CDR1 LNHNV and CDR2 YYDKDF (reference sequence). The CDR3 has 14 residues. Trimming pared 0 bases from V and 7 bases from J, leaving 10 bases between. CDR3 nucleotide sequence: TGTGCCACCAGCAGAGATCCGGCTAGGAACACCATATATTTT. This encodes CATSRDPARNTIYF.

The chain joins TRBV7-6 to TRBJ2-3; the match to TRBD2 covers 9 bases. CDR1 is SGHVS and CDR2 is FNYEAQ in the germline V gene. The ends lost 1 base at V and 3 bases at J; junction bases unmatched: 8. The CDR3 is 17 amino acids. Here the CDR3 reads CASSLVIAGAVTDTQYF. CDR3 coding DNA: TGTGCCAGCAGCTTAGTTATAGCGGGGGCCGTAACAGATACGCAGTATTTT. The full variable domain, completed using reference TRBV7-6 and TRBJ2-3, is GAGVSQSPRYKVTKRGQDVALRCDPISGHVSLYWYRQALGQGPEFLTYFNYEAQQDKSGLPNDRFSAERPEGSISTLTIQRTEQRDSAMYRCASSLVIAGAVTDTQYFGPGTRLTVL.

V and J are TRBV27 and TRBJ2-1, with D perhaps TRBD2 (7 bases). CDR1 is MNHEY, CDR2 SMNVEV, per germline (reference sequence). Trimming left V 3 bases short and J 7 bases short, with 13 bases between. This CDR3 spans 14 amino acids. The chain's CDR3 is CASSFLQGGNEQFF. The DNA of the CDR3 is TGTGCCAGCAGTTTCCTACAGGGAGGGAATGAGCAGTTCTTC.

This clonotype came up a few times. The rearrangement links TRBV12-3 or TRBV12-4 to TRBJ1-3; a possible D gene is TRBD1 (5 bases). This CDR3 is 16 amino acids long. V was shortened by 4 bases and J by 2 bases, with 15 bases between the two germline ends. This CDR3 reads CASSWGLQSAGNTIYF. CDR3 DNA: TGTGCCAGCAGTTGGGGGTTACAATCGGCTGGAAACACCATATATTTT.

This clonotype was picked up a small number of times. This chain connects TRBV28 to TRBJ2-3, with 15 bases aligning to TRBD2. Losses at the gene ends were 5 bases for V and 6 bases for J; bases not matched to a gene: 6. The CDR3 is 16 residues long. CDR1 MDHEN and CDR2 SYDVKM come from the germline V gene. The DNA of the CDR3 is TGTGCCAGCAGTGGGACTAGCGGGGGGAGGTGGGATACGCAGTATTTT. Its protein product is CASSGTSGGRWDTQYF. Full variable domain (rest looked up from reference TRBV28 and TRBJ2-3): DVKVTQSSRYLVKRTGEKVFLECVQDMDHENMFWYRQDPGLGLRLIYFSYDVKMKEKGDIPEGYSVSREKKERFSLILESASTNQTSMYLCASSGTSGGRWDTQYFGPGTRLTVL.

This rearrangement joins TRBV12-3 or TRBV12-4 to TRBJ1-3, with D hard to call. The CDR3 runs to 13 residues. Trimming removed 5 bases at V and 0 bases at J, with 5 bases between. The chain's CDR3 is CASSPTSGNTIYF. The CDR3 nucleotides are TGTGCCAGCAGTCCAACCTCTGGAAACACCATATATTTT.

J is TRBJ1-2 and V is TRBV18, with 9 bases fitting TRBD1. The germline CDR1 and CDR2 sequences are KGHSH and LQKENI. V was pared by 2 bases and J by 0 bases, with 1 base of the junction left unmatched. The CDR3 extends over 15 amino acids. CDR3 amino acids: CASSPRTGANYGYTF. CDR3 coding DNA: TGTGCCAGCTCACCAAGGACAGGGGCTAACTATGGCTACACCTTC.

The rearrangement joins TRBV10-3 to TRBJ2-5, with 9 bases fitting TRBD2. The CDR3 spans 16 residues. Germline loops: CDR1 ENHRY, CDR2 SYGVKD. The junction had 10 bases not matched to a gene; V was cut back by 3 bases and J by 5 bases. CDR3: CAISDGGGGAYETQYF. The CDR3 DNA is TGTGCCATCAGTGACGGAGGCGGGGGGGCCTATGAGACCCAGTACTTC.

This clonotype was seen more than once but under ten times. The genes are TRBV9 and TRBJ1-1; D is ambiguous. The V end was cut by 2 bases, the J end by 1 base, with 12 bases between. This CDR3 spans 15 amino acids. Germline loops: CDR1 SGDLS, CDR2 YYNGEE. CDR3 amino acids: CASSVGPVQNTEAFF. The CDR3 nucleotides read TGTGCCAGCAGCGTCGGGCCCGTACAGAACACTGAAGCTTTCTTT.

V and J are TRBV12-3 or TRBV12-4 and TRBJ2-2; D is uncertain. The V and J ends lost 2 bases and 6 bases respectively, with 10 bases between them. The CDR3 consists of 14 residues. The CDR3 region is CASSLSGFPGELFF. As DNA, the CDR3 is TGTGCCAGCAGTTTATCGGGTTTTCCCGGGGAGCTGTTTTTT.

There are a few counts of this clonotype. The chain couples TRBV20-1 to TRBJ2-7, with TRBD1 matching 8 bases. Trimming cost V 3 bases and J 4 bases; bases outside gene matches: 2. CDR3 size: 12 residues. CDR1 is DFQATT and CDR2 is SNEGSKA in the germline V gene (reference sequence). DNA of the CDR3: TGCAGTGCTAGGGACAGGGCTTACGAGCAGTACGTC. Translated, it gives CSARDRAYEQYV.